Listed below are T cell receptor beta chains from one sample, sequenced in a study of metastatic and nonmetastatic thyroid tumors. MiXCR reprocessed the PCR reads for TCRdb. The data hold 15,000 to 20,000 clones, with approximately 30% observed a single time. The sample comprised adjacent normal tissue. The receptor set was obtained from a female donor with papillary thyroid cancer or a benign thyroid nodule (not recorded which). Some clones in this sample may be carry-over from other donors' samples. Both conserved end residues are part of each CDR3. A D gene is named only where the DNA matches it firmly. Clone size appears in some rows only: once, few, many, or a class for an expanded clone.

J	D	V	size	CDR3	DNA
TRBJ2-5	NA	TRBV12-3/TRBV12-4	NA	CASSLGRIQETQYF	TGTGCCAGCAGTTTAGGGAGGATCCAAGAGACCCAGTACTTC
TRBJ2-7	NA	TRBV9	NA	CASSPRGLPSYEQYF	TGTGCCAGCAGCCCCCGCGGGCTCCCATCCTACGAGCAGTACTTC
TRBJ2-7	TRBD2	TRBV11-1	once	CASSLGGAGYEQYF	TGTGCCAGCAGCTTAGGAGGAGCGGGGTACGAGCAGTACTTC
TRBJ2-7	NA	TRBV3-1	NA	CASSEQGDGYEQYF	TGTGCCAGCAGCGAACAGGGAGATGGATACGAGCAGTACTTC
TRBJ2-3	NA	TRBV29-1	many	CSVAPTGTDTQYF	TGCAGCGTCGCGCCGACGGGGACAGATACGCAGTATTTT
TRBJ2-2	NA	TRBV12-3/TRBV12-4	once	CASSFPPSQVYPVELFF	TGTGCCAGCAGTTTTCCCCCTTCACAGGTATACCCCGTGGAGCTGTTTTTT
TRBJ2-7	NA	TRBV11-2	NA	CASSFTHEQYF	TGTGCCAGCAGCTTCACTCACGAGCAGTACTTC
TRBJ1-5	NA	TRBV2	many	CASSEGRVGHRPSNQPQHF	TGTGCCAGCAGTGAAGGTCGTGTGGGACATAGGCCTAGCAATCAGCCCCAGCATTTT
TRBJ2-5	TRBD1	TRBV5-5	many	CASSKDRRTQETQYF	TGTGCCAGCAGCAAGGACAGGCGAACCCAAGAGACCCAGTACTTC
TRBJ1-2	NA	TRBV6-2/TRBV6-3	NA	CASTPSGLYYYGYTF	TGTGCCAGCACTCCCTCTGGCCTATACTACTATGGCTACACCTTC
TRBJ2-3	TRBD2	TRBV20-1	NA	CSARDLAGKVDTQYF	TGCAGTGCTAGGGATTTAGCGGGAAAGGTAGATACGCAGTATTTT
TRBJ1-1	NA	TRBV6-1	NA	CAIRGTNTVAFF	TGTGCCATCAGGGGCACGAACACTGTAGCTTTCTTT
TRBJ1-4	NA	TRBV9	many	CASSARQAIGEKLFF	TGTGCCAGCAGCGCCCGGCAGGCAATAGGGGAAAAACTGTTTTTT
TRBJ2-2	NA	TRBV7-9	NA	CASSLARTRGELFF	TGTGCCAGCAGCTTAGCGCGGACACGAGGGGAGCTGTTTTTT
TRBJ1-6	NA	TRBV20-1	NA	CSARGSSYNSPLHF	TGCAGTGCTAGGGGGAGCTCCTATAATTCACCCCTCCACTTT
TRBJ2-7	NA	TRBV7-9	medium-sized	CASRKGYEQYF	TGTGCCAGCAGGAAGGGATACGAGCAGTACTTC
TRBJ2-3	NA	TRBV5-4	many	CASSPTPSTDTQYF	TGTGCCAGCAGCCCAACCCCTAGTACAGATACGCAGTATTTT
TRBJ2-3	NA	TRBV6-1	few	CASWGGDTDTQYF	TGTGCCAGCTGGGGTGGAGACACAGATACGCAGTATTTT
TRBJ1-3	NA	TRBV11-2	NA	CASSRRGDVFSGNTIYF	TGTGCCAGCAGCAGAAGGGGGGACGTATTCTCTGGAAACACCATATATTTT
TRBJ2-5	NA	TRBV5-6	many	CASSLQEQETQYF	TGTGCCAGCAGCTTGCAGGAACAAGAGACCCAGTACTTC
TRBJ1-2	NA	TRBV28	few	CAISFGGDGYTF	TGTGCCATCAGTTTCGGGGGGGATGGCTACACCTTC
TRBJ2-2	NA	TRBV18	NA	CASSPVFGELFF	TGTGCCAGCTCGCCGGTGTTCGGGGAGCTGTTTTTT
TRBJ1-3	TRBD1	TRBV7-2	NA	CASSRDSSGNTIYF	TGTGCCAGCAGCCGGGACAGCTCTGGAAACACCATATATTTT
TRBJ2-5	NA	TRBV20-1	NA	CSAPFLGQETQYF	TGCAGTGCTCCCTTTCTAGGGCAAGAGACCCAGTACTTC
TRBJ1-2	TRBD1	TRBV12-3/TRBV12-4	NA	CASSGYRGLYGYTF	TGTGCCAGCAGTGGCTACAGGGGACTCTATGGCTACACCTTC
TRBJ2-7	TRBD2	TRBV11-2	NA	CASSLGSGLAEYEQYF	TGTGCCAGCAGCTTAGGGTCGGGACTAGCTGAATACGAGCAGTACTTC
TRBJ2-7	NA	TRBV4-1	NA	CASSQEIYKGYSYEQYF	TGCGCCAGCAGCCAAGAGATTTACAAGGGATACTCCTACGAGCAGTACTTC
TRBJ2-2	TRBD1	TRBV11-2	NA	CASADRAGELFF	TGTGCCAGCGCGGACAGGGCCGGGGAGCTGTTTTTT
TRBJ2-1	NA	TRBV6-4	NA	CASSEEGHNEQFF	TGTGCCAGCAGTGAGGAGGGGCACAATGAGCAGTTCTTC
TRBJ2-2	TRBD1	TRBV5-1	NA	CASGTANTGELFF	TGCGCCAGTGGGACAGCGAACACCGGGGAGCTGTTTTTT
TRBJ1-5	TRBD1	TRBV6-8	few	CASSKTGGRNQPQHF	TGTGCCAGCAGTAAGACAGGGGGGCGCAATCAGCCCCAGCATTTT
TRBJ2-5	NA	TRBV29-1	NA	CSVQVGETQYF	TGCAGCGTACAAGTCGGGGAGACCCAGTACTTC
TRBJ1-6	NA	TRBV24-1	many	CATWVTWIAEGTFFNSPLHF	TGTGCCACCTGGGTTACTTGGATAGCGGAGGGGACGTTTTTTAATTCACCCCTCCACTTT
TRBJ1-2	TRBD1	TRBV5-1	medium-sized	CASSWRTGGTGYGYTF	TGCGCCAGCAGCTGGCGGACAGGGGGAACAGGATATGGCTACACCTTC
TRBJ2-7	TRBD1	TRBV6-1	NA	CASRRGQAYEQYF	TGTGCCAGCAGACGAGGACAGGCCTACGAGCAGTACTTC
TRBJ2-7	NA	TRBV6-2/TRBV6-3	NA	CASSYASYSGSSLEQYF	TGTGCCAGCAGTTACGCAAGTTATAGCGGTAGCTCCCTCGAGCAGTACTTC
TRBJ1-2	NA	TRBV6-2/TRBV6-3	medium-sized	CASWWNYGYTF	TGTGCCAGCTGGTGGAACTATGGCTACACCTTC
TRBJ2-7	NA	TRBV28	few	CASSSHPGRTIYEQYF	TGTGCCAGCAGTTCGCATCCGGGCAGAACCATCTACGAGCAGTACTTC
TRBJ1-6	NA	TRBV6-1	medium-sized	CASSDRRTNSPLHF	TGTGCCAGCAGTGACAGGCGGACTAATTCACCCCTCCACTTT
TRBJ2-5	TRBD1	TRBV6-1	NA	CASSAGQGGETQYF	TGTGCCAGCAGTGCAGGACAGGGTGGGGAGACCCAGTACTTC
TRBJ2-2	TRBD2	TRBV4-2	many	CASSQAAGLNTGELFF	TGTGCCAGCAGCCAAGCAGCGGGGTTGAACACCGGGGAGCTGTTTTTT
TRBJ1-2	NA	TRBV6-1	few	CASSEGDNNYGYTF	TGTGCCAGCAGTGAGGGGGACAATAACTATGGCTACACCTTC
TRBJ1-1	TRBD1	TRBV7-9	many	CASRSDRDVTEAFF	TGTGCCAGCAGATCAGACAGGGACGTCACTGAAGCTTTCTTT
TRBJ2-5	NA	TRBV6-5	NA	CASSYRGSTLTKETQYF	TGTGCCAGCAGTTACCGAGGGAGTACGCTTACGAAAGAGACCCAGTACTTC
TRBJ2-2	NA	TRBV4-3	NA	CASSHPFSGTGELFF	TGCGCCAGCAGCCATCCCTTCAGCGGCACCGGGGAGCTGTTTTTT